This T cell receptor beta chain is from a study of cytomegalovirus exposure and HLA in healthy donors. The study's findings and limits: In an earlier analysis, in about 530 donors, most V segments appeared productive either ~87% or ~30% of the time.

Note on this clone: The antigen remains unidentified.

The CDR3 length is 16 residues. Trimming at V came to 3 bases and at J to 11 bases, leaving 11 bases not matched to a gene. Germline V lookup: CDR1 SGHDN, CDR2 FVKESK. 60 Vbeta and 13 Jbeta primers were used in PCR. Using immunoSEQ multiplex PCR, the repertoire was profiled, and TCRdb retains in-frame clones only, with some absent. The data show some 48,000 clones, around 82% seen once. The V call is TRBV14, the J call TRBJ1-6; 9 bases map to TRBD1. The sequenced material came from PBMCs. The TCR was taken from a man aged 25-40 years in good health and CMV-seropositive. The CDR3 DNA is TGTGCCAGCAGCCACATTACAGGGGGCCGTAACCCACCCCTCCACTTT. Protein sequence: CASSHITGGRNPPLHF.